Listed below are T cell receptor beta chains from one sample, sequenced in a study of T cell responses to AZD1222 COVID-19 vaccine. Sequencing used immunoSEQ multiplex PCR; TCRdb keeps in-frame clones, though not all of them. Of 100,000 to 120,000 clones listed, 87% were seen once; the top ten hold 2.5% to 3.5%. Source: peripheral blood, taken on day 0 of AZD1222 vaccination. The receptors derive from an adult in good health. The CDR3 runs from the conserved cysteine through the conserved F or W. D genes are given only for firm matches. Not all rows give a size; the values are once, few, many and, for expanded clones, a class.

.,.,TRBV20-1,TRBJ1-5,TGCAGTGCTAGTACAGGGAGGGTGGAGAGCAATCAGCCCCAGCATTTT,CSASTGRVESNQPQHF
.,.,TRBV3-1/TRBV3-2,TRBJ2-3,TGTGCCAGCAGCCCCCGTTCTGGTTCTTTCACAGATACGCAGTATTTT,CASSPRSGSFTDTQYF
.,.,TRBV25-1,TRBJ2-3,TGTGCCAGCAGTCCGCTGAGGGACAAGGGGGAATCAGATACGCAGTATTTT,CASSPLRDKGESDTQYF
.,.,TRBV7-8,TRBJ1-1,TGTGCCAGCAGTCCGCGGCTCGGCACTGAAGCTTTCTTT,CASSPRLGTEAFF
once,.,TRBV6-4,TRBJ2-1,TGTGCCAGCAGCCCCGGGGAGGACGCCTACAATGAGCAGTTCTTC,CASSPGEDAYNEQFF
once,.,TRBV7-6,TRBJ2-6,TGTGCCAGCAGCTTAGCGGGTGTAAAGGGGTCTGGGGCCAACGTCCTGACTTTC,CASSLAGVKGSGANVLTF
.,TRBD1,TRBV24-1,TRBJ1-5,TGTGCCACCAGTGGCTCCGGGACAGGCGACTACAATCAGCCCCAGCATTTT,CATSGSGTGDYNQPQHF
once,TRBD1,TRBV3-1/TRBV3-2,TRBJ1-5,TGTGCCAGCAGCCAACTGGGACAGGGGGACGATCAGCCCCAGCATTTT,CASSQLGQGDDQPQHF
.,.,TRBV19,TRBJ1-5,TGTGCCAGTAGTAATCCTTATCAGCCCCAGCATTTT,CASSNPYQPQHF
.,.,TRBV24-1,TRBJ2-3,TGTGCCACCAGTGATTTTGCGAGGGGGAGCACAGATACGCAGTATTTT,CATSDFARGSTDTQYF
.,.,TRBV5-1,TRBJ2-7,TGCGCCAGCAGGGCGGTTTTCCAGTCGTATAGCTCCTACGAGCAGTACTTC,CASRAVFQSYSSYEQYF
.,.,TRBV6-2/TRBV6-3,TRBJ2-2,TGTGCCAGCAGCCTTTACACCGGGGAGCTGTTTTTT,CASSLYTGELFF
once,.,TRBV28,TRBJ1-2,TGTGCCAGCAGTTTGAATGGTCTTAAAGTAGGGGGGGAAATCTATGGCTACACCTTC,CASSLNGLKVGGEIYGYTF
.,TRBD1,TRBV10-1,TRBJ1-1,TGCGCCAGCAGTGAAAGCTTGACAGGGAATGAAGCTTTCTTT,CASSESLTGNEAFF
.,.,TRBV12-2,TRBJ2-1,TGTGCAAGTCGCTTAGGTACTAGATCGCCGTACAATGAGCAGTTCTTC,CASRLGTRSPYNEQFF
.,.,TRBV19,TRBJ1-2,TGTGCCAGTAGTATGCTCGGCGGGCCTAACTATGGCTACACCTTC,CASSMLGGPNYGYTF
.,.,TRBV11-2,TRBJ2-5,TGTGCCAGCAGCCCCCGTACAGGGAATGGAGAGACCCAGTACTTC,CASSPRTGNGETQYF
.,.,TRBV5-1,TRBJ2-5,TGCGCCAGCAGCTTGGAGCAAGAGACCCAGTACTTC,CASSLEQETQYF
few,.,TRBV19,TRBJ1-4,TGTGCCAGTAGTCCCCCCCGCGGGAGGGAAAAACTGTTTTTT,CASSPPRGREKLFF
.,.,TRBV19,TRBJ2-1,TGTGCCAGTAGCACCCCGGGACTTACTTACAATGAGCAGTTCTTC,CASSTPGLTYNEQFF
.,.,TRBV2,TRBJ1-2,TGTGCCAGCAGCCCCCAGGGGCAGGGACTAAGCTATGGCTACACCTTC,CASSPQGQGLSYGYTF
.,.,TRBV29-1,TRBJ2-7,TGCAGCGTTGTACAGTCCTACGAGCAGTACTTC,CSVVQSYEQYF